This TCR beta chain was sequenced during a study of cytomegalovirus exposure and HLA in healthy donors. As regards this clone: Its cognate antigen is unknown.

PCR primers comprised 60 Vbeta and 13 Jbeta primers. Sequenced by immunoSEQ multiplex PCR; TCRdb stores in-frame clones only, minus some. Altogether around 130,000 clones are present, around 66% being singletons, with the ten largest covering 6.5%. The CDR3 consists of 14 residues. Germline V gene lookup returns CDR1 SEHNR and CDR2 FQNEAQ (reference sequence). The ends were cut back, 6 bases at V and 5 bases at J, with 17 bases in the middle. General study findings and limits: Generally TCR sequences proved uncommon, though certain public TCRs appeared in numerous donors. Follow-up analysis later connected one missense variant in DCLRE1C with trimming of TCR beta V- and J-genes.

This receptor was identified in a woman aged 55-70 years in good health and CMV-seronegative. Sequencing used PBMCs. The chain combines TRBV7-9 with TRBJ2-7; D remains ambiguous. CDR3 nucleotide sequence: TGTGCCAGCAGTAGCCGCGATCGGCCAAACGAGCAGTACTTC. Protein product: CASSSRDRPNEQYF.